This TCR beta chain appears in the sequencing data of a study of CD8 T cells in Susac syndrome. Study conclusions and caveats: The study's TCR sequencing and HLA analysis covered a relatively small number of individuals, and the study acknowledged this.

cDNA came from roughly 0.53 to 1 ug RNA primed by random hexamers. TCRdb called the immunoSEQ multiplex PCR reads again in MiXCR, with one record for every CDR3 protein. The table includes 130,000 or so distinct CDR3 sequences, under 96% detected once. CDR1 and CDR2 (germline): MNHEY, SMNVEV (reference sequence). The CDR3 spans 15 residues. V was shortened by 0 bases and J by 7 bases, with 13 bases between the two germline ends. Turning to this clonotype: What it binds is not known.

Susac syndrome patients met recently defined diagnostic criteria for definite or probable disease. The sample taken for sequencing was CD4+ T cells from PBMCs. The chain recombines TRBV27 with TRBJ1-5, with D perhaps TRBD1 (5 bases). This sequence originates from a human donor with Susac syndrome. CDR3 DNA sequence: TGTGCCAGCAGTTTATCGCGGGGACCCAAACAGCCCCAGCATTTT. It translates to CASSLSRGPKQPQHF.